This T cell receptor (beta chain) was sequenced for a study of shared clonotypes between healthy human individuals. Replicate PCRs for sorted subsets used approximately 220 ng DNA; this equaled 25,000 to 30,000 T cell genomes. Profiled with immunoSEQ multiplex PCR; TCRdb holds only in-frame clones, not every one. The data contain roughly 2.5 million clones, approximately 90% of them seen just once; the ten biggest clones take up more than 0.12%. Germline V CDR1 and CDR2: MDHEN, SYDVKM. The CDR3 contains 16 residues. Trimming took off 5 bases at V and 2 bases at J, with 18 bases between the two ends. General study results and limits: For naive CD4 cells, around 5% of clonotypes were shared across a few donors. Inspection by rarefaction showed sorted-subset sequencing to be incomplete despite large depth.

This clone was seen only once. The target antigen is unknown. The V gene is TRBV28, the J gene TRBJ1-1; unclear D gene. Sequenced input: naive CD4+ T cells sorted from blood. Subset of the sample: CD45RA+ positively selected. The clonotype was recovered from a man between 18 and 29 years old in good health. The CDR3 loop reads CASSPPGPPANTEAFF. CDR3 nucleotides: TGTGCCAGCAGTCCGCCCGGCCCCCCAGCCAACACTGAAGCTTTCTTT.